This passage covers 20 T cell receptor beta chains from one sample sequenced in a study of vaccination and CD4 T cells after COVID-19. One entry per CDR3 protein, called by TCRdb with MiXCR from the PCR reads. Counted here are 31,000 or so distinct CDR3 sequences, about 49% occurring once; the ten biggest clones make up roughly 5%. Time point noted: late sampling 161 to 241 days after vaccination in a few convalescent patients. The source was CD4+ T cells from blood, collected about 7 months after SARS-CoV-2 vaccination. These receptors all come from a human donor who had recovered from COVID-19.

The chain carries TRBV27 and TRBJ1-6; D perhaps matches TRBD1 (5 bases). The germline CDR1 and CDR2 sequences are MNHEY and SMNVEV (reference sequence). V dropped 5 bases and J dropped 0 bases, with 14 bases sitting between them. The CDR3 length is 17 residues. The CDR3 sequence: CASSKSRESSYNSPLHF. CDR3 in DNA: TGTGCCAGCAGTAAGAGCAGGGAAAGCTCCTATAATTCACCCCTCCACTTT.

The rearrangement links TRBV4-2 to TRBJ2-7; 8 nucleotides match TRBD1. This CDR3 is 16 amino acids long. V shed 1 base, J shed 2 bases, and the junction held 7 bases outside the gene matches. CDR1 LGHNA and CDR2 YNFKEQ come from the germline V gene. The CDR3 coding sequence is TGTGCCAGCAGCCAAGTATTTCAGGGGGCCACCTACGAGCAGTACTTC. This gives the protein CASSQVFQGATYEQYF.

This chain uses TRBV28 with TRBJ1-2; D is perhaps TRBD1 (5 bases). V was cut by 6 bases and J by 6 bases, with 14 bases left in between. Germline assignment: CDR1 MDHEN and CDR2 SYDVKM. This CDR3 spans 13 amino acids. The CDR3 DNA is TGTGCCAGCAGCTTTTGGGGGAAGGATGGCTACACCTTC. Translated: CASSFWGKDGYTF.

This clonotype showed up just a few times. The chain joins TRBV20-1 to TRBJ1-5; 8 nucleotides agree with TRBD1. The CDR3 has 13 residues. The trim removed 6 bases at V and 1 base at J, leaving 2 bases unmatched. Germline assignment: CDR1 DFQATT and CDR2 SNEGSKA (reference sequence). Here the CDR3 DNA reads TGCAGTGCCCAGGGGGCCAGCAATCAGCCCCAGCATTTT. Protein sequence: CSAQGASNQPQHF.

V is TRBV6-4 and J is TRBJ2-3, with TRBD2 matching 8 bases. There are 16 residues in the CDR3. Trimming removed 0 bases from V and 0 bases from J; junction bases left unmatched: 2. Germline loops: CDR1 MRHNA, CDR2 SNTAGT. The CDR3 loop reads CASSDSASGSTDTQYF. CDR3 coding DNA: TGTGCCAGCAGTGACTCGGCTAGCGGGAGCACAGATACGCAGTATTTT.

The J gene is TRBJ1-2, the V gene TRBV6-5; D not resolved. The CDR3 runs 13 residues. Trimming took 4 bases from V and 0 from J, leaving 6 bases between them. Germline V gene data show CDR1 as MNHEY and CDR2 as SVGAGI. This CDR3 reads CASSSATNYGYTF. The DNA of the CDR3 is TGTGCCAGCAGTTCAGCTACTAACTATGGCTACACCTTC.

A word on this clonotype: The junction departs from the called germline gene at one end, perhaps through a read error. The CDR3, as DNA: TGTGCCAGCAGCTATTCTACGGATCTTAATCAGCCCCAGCATTTT. Its translation is CASSYSTDLNQPQHF. The chain couples TRBV5-3 to TRBJ1-5; D is unclear. TRBV5-3 is annotated as an ORF whose role is uncertain. The CDR3 runs to 15 residues.

The V gene is TRBV14, the J gene TRBJ1-1; D is uncertain. Germline lookup yields CDR1 SGHDN and CDR2 FVKESK. This CDR3 has 13 residues. Trimming removed 4 bases from V and 5 bases from J, with 11 bases in between. The CDR3 DNA sequence: TGTGCCAGCAGCCGGCAGGCCGGGACTGAAGCTTTCTTT. Its translation is CASSRQAGTEAFF.

V gene TRBV12-3 or TRBV12-4 combines with J gene TRBJ2-5; TRBD2 might be the D (5 bases). The CDR3 length is 16 residues. Trimming cost V 4 bases and J 5 bases, with 20 bases left between them. CDR3 nucleotides: TGTGCCAGCAGTTCACCTTACCGGGGAACCGGGGAGACCCAGTACTTC. It yields the protein CASSSPYRGTGETQYF.

This clonotype has only a few counts. The chain links TRBV19 to TRBJ2-1, with D possibly TRBD1 on 5 matching bases. The CDR3 sequence is 14 residues long. Germline CDR1 LNHDA, CDR2 SQIVND (reference sequence). Between the trimmed V and J ends, which lost 3 bases and 6 bases, there was a span of 12 bases. The CDR3 nucleotides read TGTGCCAGTAGTATCTCCCGTCAGGGCAATGAGCAGTTCTTC. This sequence encodes CASSISRQGNEQFF.

This clonotype was seen more than once but under ten times. The rearrangement joins TRBV7-3 to TRBJ2-6, with 11 bases matching TRBD2. Trimming removed 1 base from V and 0 bases from J; junction bases left unmatched: 5. From germline, CDR1 is SGHTA and CDR2 FQGTGA. The CDR3 runs 19 residues. CDR3 bases: TGTGCCAGCAGCTTAAGGGGACTAGCGGAGATCTCTGGGGCCAACGTCCTGACTTTC. As protein: CASSLRGLAEISGANVLTF. Variable domain in full (rest from reference TRBV7-3 and TRBJ2-6): GAGVSQTPSNKVTEKGKYVELRCDPISGHTALYWYRQSLGQGPEFLIYFQGTGAADDSGLPNDRFFAVRPEGSVSTLKIQRTERGDSAVYLCASSLRGLAEISGANVLTFGAGSRLTVL.

CDR3 loop: CASSYTVGGAHEQYF. CDR3 nucleotides: TGTGCCAGCAGTTATACAGTGGGAGGGGCCCACGAGCAGTACTTC. The chain recombines TRBV28 with TRBJ2-7; TRBD2 matches 7 bases. The germline gives CDR1 MDHEN, CDR2 SYDVKM. V was clipped by 4 bases and J by 5 bases; unmatched bases: 11. This CDR3 has 15 residues. Combining the CDR3 with reference TRBV28 and TRBJ2-7 gives the whole variable domain DVKVTQSSRYLVKRTGEKVFLECVQDMDHENMFWYRQDPGLGLRLIYFSYDVKMKEKGDIPEGYSVSREKKERFSLILESASTNQTSMYLCASSYTVGGAHEQYFGPGTRLTVT.

The chain is built from TRBV20-1 and TRBJ2-5, with D possibly TRBD2 on 6 matching bases. V was shortened by 3 bases and J by 2 bases, with 22 bases between the two germline ends. The length of the CDR3 is 17 residues. Germline lookup yields CDR1 DFQATT and CDR2 SNEGSKA (reference sequence). CDR3 DNA: TGCAGTGCTAGTAGGGCGGTTTCACTAGCTGCTCAAGAGACCCAGTACTTC. It specifies CSASRAVSLAAQETQYF.

The chain uses TRBV7-9 and TRBJ2-7; possibly TRBD1 for D (6 bases). Germline CDR1 and CDR2: SEHNR and FQNEAQ (reference sequence). CDR3 length: 12 amino acids. V was cut by 5 bases and J by 4 bases, with 9 bases left in between. The CDR3 nucleotides are TGTGCCAGCAGCCCAACAGGGTACGAGCAGTACTTC. Translation: CASSPTGYEQYF.

The chain is built from TRBV20-1 and TRBJ2-3, with 7 bases that match TRBD1. This CDR3 contains 14 residues. The V gene end was trimmed by 2 bases and the J gene end by 1 base; junction bases not matched to a gene: 3. CDR1 is DFQATT, CDR2 SNEGSKA, per germline (reference sequence). The chain's CDR3 is CSARPGQGTDTQYF. The CDR3 nucleotides read TGCAGTGCTAGACCCGGACAGGGCACAGATACGCAGTATTTT.

This clonotype showed up just a few times. This chain connects TRBV15 to TRBJ1-2; a possible D gene is TRBD1 (5 bases). Trimming stripped 1 base from V and 1 base from J, with 13 bases between. The CDR3 has 16 residues. Per the germline V gene, CDR1 is LNHNV and CDR2 is YYDKDF (reference sequence). DNA of the CDR3: TGTGCCACCAGCAGAGGGGGGGGACCCATTAACTATGGCTACACCTTC. It codes for CATSRGGGPINYGYTF.

The chain recombines TRBV30 with TRBJ2-5, with 9 bases matching TRBD1. V shed 2 bases and J 4 bases; nucleotides not matched to a gene: 14. Per the germline V gene, CDR1 is GTSNPN and CDR2 is SVGIG (reference sequence). The length of the CDR3 is 17 residues. The CDR3 sequence is CAWSHGGGTGQGETQYF. DNA of the CDR3: TGTGCCTGGAGTCACGGGGGCGGGACAGGGCAGGGAGAGACCCAGTACTTC.

This clonotype showed up just a few times. The chain couples TRBV28 to TRBJ1-2, with TRBD1 matching 7 bases. The CDR3 has 14 amino acids. CDR1 is MDHEN, CDR2 SYDVKM, per germline. J was trimmed by 5 bases and V by 7 bases; bases with no gene match: 10. The CDR3 reads CASNGGGGYYGYTF. In nucleotides, the CDR3 is TGTGCCAGCAATGGGGGAGGGGGCTATTATGGCTACACCTTC.

Only a few counts were recorded for this clonotype. The chain has TRBV20-1 and TRBJ1-4; TRBD1 matches at 9 bases. The CDR3 contains 15 residues. The germline V gene has CDR1 DFQATT and CDR2 SNEGSKA (reference sequence). Trimming took 5 bases from V and 5 from J; bases not matched to a gene: 9. Written as DNA, the CDR3 is TGCAGTGCTGGGTCTACAGGGGGCGTCAATGAAAAACTGTTTTTT. Protein product: CSAGSTGGVNEKLFF.

The chain uses TRBV7-2 and TRBJ2-5, with TRBD2 as a possible D gene (5 bases). V dropped 1 base and J dropped 5 bases, with 14 bases sitting between them. CDR3 length: 15 amino acids. Germline loops: CDR1 SGHTA, CDR2 FQGNSA. The CDR3 sequence: CASSLGVSVGETQYF. The DNA of the CDR3 is TGTGCCAGCAGCTTAGGGGTTAGCGTGGGGGAGACCCAGTACTTC.